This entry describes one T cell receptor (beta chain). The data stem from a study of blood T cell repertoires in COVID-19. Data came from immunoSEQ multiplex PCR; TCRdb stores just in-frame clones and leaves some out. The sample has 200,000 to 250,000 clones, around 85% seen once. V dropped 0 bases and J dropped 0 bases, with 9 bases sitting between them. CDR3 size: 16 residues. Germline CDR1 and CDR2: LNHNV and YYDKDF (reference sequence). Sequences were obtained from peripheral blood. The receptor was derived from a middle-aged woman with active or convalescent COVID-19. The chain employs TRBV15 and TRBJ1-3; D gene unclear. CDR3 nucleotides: TGTGCCACCAGCAGAGATTCAGGCATCTCTGGAAACACCATATATTTT. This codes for CATSRDSGISGNTIYF. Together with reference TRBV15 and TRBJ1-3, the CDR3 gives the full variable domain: DAMVIQNPRYQVTQFGKPVTLSCSQTLNHNVMYWYQQKSSQAPKLLFHYYDKDFNNEADTPDNFQSRRPNTSFCFLDIRSPGLGDTAMYLCATSRDSGISGNTIYFGEGSWLTVV.